The 8 T cell receptor beta chains below all came from one sample that was sequenced in a study of cytotoxic CD8 clonotypes in ibrutinib-treated CLL. TCRdb's copy holds only in-frame clones and misses some; the assay was immunoSEQ multiplex PCR. The table lists more than 85,000 clones, 60% to 80% of them singletons. Sequenced here: PBMCs, sampled after 24 months of ibrutinib treatment. The receptors were sampled from a human donor with chronic lymphocytic leukemia.

The chain is built from TRBV29-1 and TRBJ1-1; unclear D gene. Germline values: CDR1 SQVTM, CDR2 ANQGSEA. The ends were cut back, 4 bases at V and 0 bases at J, with 9 bases in the middle. The CDR3 runs to 13 residues. The CDR3 region has the DNA TGCAGCGTTGCGGGCCAAATGAACACTGAAGCTTTCTTT. Its protein product is CSVAGQMNTEAFF.

The chain has TRBV28 and TRBJ1-2, with a weak D call TRBD1 (6 bases). Germline CDR1 and CDR2: MDHEN and SYDVKM. The V end lost 1 base, the J end lost 2 bases, and 14 bases lay between the germline ends. The CDR3 extends over 16 amino acids. CDR3 amino acids: CASSLFGGDKNYGYTF. In DNA, the CDR3 is TGTGCCAGCAGTTTATTCGGGGGCGATAAGAACTATGGCTACACCTTC.

The V gene is TRBV5-4, the J gene TRBJ2-1; 8 bases map to TRBD2. The junction had 6 bases not matched to a gene; V was cut back by 1 base and J by 6 bases. The germline V gene encodes CDR1 SGHNT and CDR2 YYREEE (reference sequence). This CDR3 region has 15 residues. The CDR3 DNA reads as TGTGCCAGCAGCTTGACGCTAGCGGGCGGCAATGAGCAGTTCTTC. Encoded protein: CASSLTLAGGNEQFF.

The chain carries TRBV10-3 and TRBJ2-2, with a weak D call TRBD1 (5 bases). The ends were cut back, 10 bases at V and 1 base at J, with 10 bases in the middle. This CDR3 spans 13 amino acids. Germline V gene data show CDR1 as ENHRY and CDR2 as SYGVKD. CDR3 sequence reads: CATRQQNTGELFF. The DNA for the CDR3 is TGTGCCACCCGACAGCAGAACACCGGGGAGCTGTTTTTT.

This clone appeared a few times. The V gene is TRBV7-9, the J gene TRBJ2-5; D is possibly TRBD2 (5 bases). CDR3 size: 16 residues. From germline, CDR1 is SEHNR and CDR2 FQNEAQ (reference sequence). Trimming pared 5 bases from V and 2 bases from J, leaving 18 bases between. CDR3 sequence reads: CASSPTWGDPQETQYF. The CDR3, as DNA: TGTGCCAGCAGCCCCACGTGGGGAGACCCACAAGAGACCCAGTACTTC.

V is TRBV11-2 and J is TRBJ2-5; possible D gene TRBD1, 6 bases. The length of the CDR3 is 13 residues. V lost 5 bases, J lost 0 bases, and 7 bases lay in between. The germline CDR1 and CDR2 sequences are SGHAT and FQNNGV. The CDR3 DNA reads TGTGCCAGCAGCCGGACAGACCAAGAGACCCAGTACTTC. This translates into CASSRTDQETQYF.

The chain is built from TRBV9 and TRBJ2-1; 8 nucleotides match TRBD2. With 0 bases clipped from V and 12 bases from J, the junction kept 8 bases outside the gene matches. This CDR3 has 14 amino acids. The germline V gene encodes CDR1 SGDLS and CDR2 YYNGEE. The CDR3 is CASSVEAGAYGQFF. In DNA form, the CDR3 reads TGTGCCAGCAGCGTAGAAGCGGGGGCATATGGGCAGTTCTTC.

CDR3 amino acids: CSVATGGDNGYTF. The CDR3 nucleotides read TGCAGCGTTGCGACAGGGGGCGATAATGGCTACACCTTC. The chain joins TRBV29-1 to TRBJ1-2; 10 positions agree with TRBD1. Trimming at V came to 4 bases and at J to 6 bases, leaving 5 bases not matched to a gene. Germline assignment: CDR1 SQVTM and CDR2 ANQGSEA. The CDR3 spans 13 residues.